This T cell receptor beta chain appears in the sequencing data of a study of shared clonotypes between healthy human individuals. Study context: Each donor had three CD4 naive, three CD4 memory, two CD8 naive and one CD8 memory plate. Study results and caveats: The authors sampled blood alone, and tissue repertoires likely differ. It was observed that roughly 5.5% of naive CD4 clonotypes were shared across a handful of donors.

Trimming took 7 bases from V and 5 from J, leaving 5 bases between them. The germline gives CDR1 MDHEN, CDR2 SYDVKM. The CDR3 runs to 10 residues. Genomic DNA of each subset was evenly split across several immunoSEQ plates. The protocol was immunoSEQ multiplex PCR, while the TCRdb copy is restricted to in-frame clones and leaves out a portion. The sample records 2.5 million or so clones, more than 90% being singletons. To note about this clone: Its antigen remains unidentified.

The sequence derives from a man younger than 30 in good health. The gene calls are TRBV28 and TRBJ1-2, with D hard to call. The sample consisted of naive CD4+ T cells sorted from blood. As to subset: CD45RA+ positively selected. CDR3 DNA sequence: TGTGCCAGCAAGGGATATGGCTACACCTTC. This gives the protein CASKGYGYTF.